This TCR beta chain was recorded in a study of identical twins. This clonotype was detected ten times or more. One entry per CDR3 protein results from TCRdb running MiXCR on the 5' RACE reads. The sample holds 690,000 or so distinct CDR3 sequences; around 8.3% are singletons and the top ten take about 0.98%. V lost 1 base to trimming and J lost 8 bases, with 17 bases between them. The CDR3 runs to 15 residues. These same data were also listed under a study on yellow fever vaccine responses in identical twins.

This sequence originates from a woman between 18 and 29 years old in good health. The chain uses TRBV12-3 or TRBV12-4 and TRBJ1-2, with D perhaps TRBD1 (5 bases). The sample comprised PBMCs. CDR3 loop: CASSLGLEQGWGYTF. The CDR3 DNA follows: TGTGCCAGCAGTTTAGGTCTGGAGCAGGGATGGGGCTACACCTTC.